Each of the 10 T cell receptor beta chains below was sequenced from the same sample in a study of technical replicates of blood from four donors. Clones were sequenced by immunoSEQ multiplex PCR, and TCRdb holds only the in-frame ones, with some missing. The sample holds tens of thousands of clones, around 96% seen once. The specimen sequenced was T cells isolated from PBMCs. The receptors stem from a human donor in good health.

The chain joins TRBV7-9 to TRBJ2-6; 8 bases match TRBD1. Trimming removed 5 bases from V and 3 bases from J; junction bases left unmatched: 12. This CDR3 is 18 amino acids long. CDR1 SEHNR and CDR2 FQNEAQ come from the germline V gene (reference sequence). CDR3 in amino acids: CASSGPQGVFFGANVLTF. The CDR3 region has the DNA TGTGCCAGCAGCGGCCCACAGGGGGTCTTTTTTGGGGCCAACGTCCTGACTTTC.

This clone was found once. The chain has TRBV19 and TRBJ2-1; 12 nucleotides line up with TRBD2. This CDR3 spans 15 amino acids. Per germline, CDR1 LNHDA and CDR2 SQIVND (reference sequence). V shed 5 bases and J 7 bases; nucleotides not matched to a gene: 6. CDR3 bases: TGTGCCAGTAGTCAGACTAGCGGGAGTAGGAATGAGCAGTTCTTC. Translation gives CASSQTSGSRNEQFF.

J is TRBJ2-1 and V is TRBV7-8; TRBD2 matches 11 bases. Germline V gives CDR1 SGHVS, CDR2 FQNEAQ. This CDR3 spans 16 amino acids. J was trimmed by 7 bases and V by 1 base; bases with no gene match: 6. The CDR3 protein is CASSLGGSGRANEQFF. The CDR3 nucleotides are TGTGCCAGCAGCTTAGGGGGTAGCGGGAGGGCAAATGAGCAGTTCTTC.

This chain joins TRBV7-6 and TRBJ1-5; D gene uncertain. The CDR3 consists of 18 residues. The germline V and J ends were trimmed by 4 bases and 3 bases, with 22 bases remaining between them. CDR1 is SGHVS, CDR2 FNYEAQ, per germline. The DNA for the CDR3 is TGTGCCAGCAGCTCTAATTTCCCTAAGTCCATTTACAATCAGCCCCAGCATTTT. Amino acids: CASSSNFPKSIYNQPQHF.

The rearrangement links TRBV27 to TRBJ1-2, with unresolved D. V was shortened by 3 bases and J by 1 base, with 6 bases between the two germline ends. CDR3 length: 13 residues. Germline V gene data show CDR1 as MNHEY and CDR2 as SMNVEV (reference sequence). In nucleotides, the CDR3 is TGTGCCAGCAGTTTGGCCATTAACTATGGCTACACCTTC. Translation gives CASSLAINYGYTF.

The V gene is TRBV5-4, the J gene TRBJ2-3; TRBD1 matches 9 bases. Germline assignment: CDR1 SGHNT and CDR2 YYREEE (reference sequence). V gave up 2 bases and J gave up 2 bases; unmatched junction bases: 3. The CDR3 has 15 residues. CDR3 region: CASSLGTGHTDTQYF. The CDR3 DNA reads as TGTGCCAGCAGCTTAGGGACAGGGCACACAGATACGCAGTATTTT.

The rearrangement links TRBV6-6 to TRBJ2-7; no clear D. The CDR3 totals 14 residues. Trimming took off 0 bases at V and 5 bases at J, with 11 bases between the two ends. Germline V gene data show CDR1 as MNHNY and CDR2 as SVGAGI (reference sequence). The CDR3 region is CASSYSTLRHEQYF. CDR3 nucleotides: TGTGCCAGCAGTTACTCGACTCTTCGACACGAGCAGTACTTC.

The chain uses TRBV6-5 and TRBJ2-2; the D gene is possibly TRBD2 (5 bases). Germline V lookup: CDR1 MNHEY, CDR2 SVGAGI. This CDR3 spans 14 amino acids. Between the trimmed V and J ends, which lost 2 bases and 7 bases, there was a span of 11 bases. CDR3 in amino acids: CASSYRVEGGELFF. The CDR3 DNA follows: TGTGCCAGCAGTTACCGCGTCGAGGGCGGGGAGCTGTTTTTT.

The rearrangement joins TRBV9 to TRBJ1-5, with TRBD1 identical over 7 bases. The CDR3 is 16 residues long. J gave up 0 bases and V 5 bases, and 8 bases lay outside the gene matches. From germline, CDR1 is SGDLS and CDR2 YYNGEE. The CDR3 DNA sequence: TGTGCCAGCAGTCGAGGGGACAGAGATAGCAATCAGCCCCAGCATTTT. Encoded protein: CASSRGDRDSNQPQHF.

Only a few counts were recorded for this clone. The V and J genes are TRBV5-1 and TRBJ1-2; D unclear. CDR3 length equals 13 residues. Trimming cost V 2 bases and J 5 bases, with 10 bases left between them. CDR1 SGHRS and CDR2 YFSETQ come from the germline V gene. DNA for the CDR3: TGCGCCAGCAGCTTCGAGGGAAGGTATGGCTACACCTTC. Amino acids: CASSFEGRYGYTF.